The 20 T cell receptor beta chains below all came from one sample that was sequenced in a study of naive and memory T cell subsets. Both TRBC1 and TRBC2 were covered by a beta constant-region primer of two equimolar oligonucleotides. TCRdb reprocessed the UMI-ligation and nested PCR reads with MiXCR, giving one entry per CDR3 protein. The sample consists of 32,000 or so distinct CDR3 sequences, roughly 13% of them appearing once. The sample taken for sequencing was effector memory CD4+ T cells from blood. As to subset: effector memory, CD45RA- CD27-. These receptors all come from a human donor in good health.

This CDR3 reads CSARIAGLNNEQFF. CDR3 DNA sequence: TGCAGTGCTCGGATAGCGGGACTTAACAATGAGCAGTTCTTC. The genes are TRBV20-1 and TRBJ2-1; TRBD2 matches at 8 bases. V shed 5 bases and J 5 bases; nucleotides not matched to a gene: 8. This CDR3 contains 14 residues. Germline V CDR1 and CDR2: DFQATT, SNEGSKA (reference sequence).

This clonotype was counted only a few times. This rearrangement joins TRBV14 to TRBJ1-1, with D perhaps TRBD1 (5 bases). Germline lookup yields CDR1 SGHDN and CDR2 FVKESK. The CDR3 spans 13 residues. The V gene lost 7 bases and the J gene lost 4 bases, with 13 bases spanning the gap. CDR3 in DNA: TGTGCCAGCATGGGGGTTCACGGCACTGAAGCTTTCTTT. It encodes CASMGVHGTEAFF.

This clonotype has more than one count but fewer than ten. This chain connects TRBV28 to TRBJ2-1, with no clear D. The CDR3 has 16 residues. Germline CDR1 reads MDHEN; CDR2 reads SYDVKM. Trimming took off 6 bases at V and 4 bases at J, with 19 bases between the two ends. The chain's CDR3 is CASSQMRTTTYNEQFF. The CDR3 nucleotides read TGTGCCAGCAGCCAAATGAGGACCACAACTTACAATGAGCAGTTCTTC.

This clonotype was counted ten times or more. The rearrangement uses TRBV18 and TRBJ1-2, with TRBD1 matching over 8 bases. The CDR3 consists of 14 residues. Trimming took 4 bases from V and 1 from J; bases not matched to a gene: 2. Per the germline V gene, CDR1 is KGHSH and CDR2 is LQKENI. CDR3 residues: CASSLDRDNYGYTF. CDR3 sequence (DNA): TGTGCCAGCTCACTGGACAGGGATAACTATGGCTACACCTTC.

This rearrangement joins TRBV6-1 to TRBJ2-3; D remains ambiguous. V lost 6 bases to trimming and J lost 2 bases, with 9 bases between them. This CDR3 region has 13 residues. Germline V lookup: CDR1 MNHNS, CDR2 SASEGT. The CDR3 DNA reads TGTGCCAGCAGAGGGTGGCCCACAGATACGCAGTATTTT. This sequence encodes CASRGWPTDTQYF.

A few counts support this clonotype. CDR3 in DNA: TGTGCCAGCAGGGGGGGTCGACAGGGGAGTCAGCCCCAGCATTTT. Protein product: CASRGGRQGSQPQHF. This chain links TRBV6-6 with TRBJ1-5; TRBD1 agrees at 8 bases. J gave up 6 bases and V 6 bases, and 10 bases lay outside the gene matches. This CDR3 has 15 amino acids. Germline loops: CDR1 MNHNY, CDR2 SVGAGI (reference sequence).

This chain's CDR3 is CASRNGDGRNTIYF. The CDR3 DNA follows: TGTGCCAGCAGGAACGGGGACGGTAGAAACACCATATATTTT. The chain has TRBV12-3 or TRBV12-4 and TRBJ1-3; tentative D call: TRBD1 (5 bases). The CDR3 is made up of 14 amino acids. V was cut by 6 bases and J by 5 bases, with 14 bases left in between.

Ten or more counts support this clonotype. The rearrangement uses TRBV20-1 and TRBJ2-3, with 12 bases fitting TRBD2. After removal of 4 bases from V and 3 bases from J, the junction contained 5 bases not matched to a gene. The CDR3 contains 15 residues. Germline CDR1 reads DFQATT; CDR2 reads SNEGSKA (reference sequence). CDR3 sequence: CSAKKTSGRTDTQYF. The CDR3 nucleotides read TGCAGTGCTAAAAAGACTAGCGGGAGAACAGATACGCAGTATTTT.

This clonotype was seen many times. The chain joins TRBV4-1 to TRBJ1-2, with TRBD1 identical over 7 bases. The CDR3 loop spans 13 amino acids. Germline CDR1 and CDR2: MGHRA and YSYEKL. Germline trimming cut 4 bases from V and 6 bases from J; bases unmatched to any gene: 5. CDR3 sequence (DNA): TGCGCCAGCAGCCTCTGGGACAGTGATGGCTACACCTTC. Translating gives CASSLWDSDGYTF.

CDR3: CAIAGPFQGSFSPSTDTQYF. The CDR3 DNA follows: TGTGCCATCGCAGGCCCTTTTCAGGGATCCTTTTCCCCTAGCACAGATACGCAGTATTTT. The chain uses TRBV12-3 or TRBV12-4 and TRBJ2-3; maybe TRBD1 (5 bases). Trimming took off 10 bases at V and 0 bases at J, with 32 bases between the two ends. This CDR3 comprises 20 residues.

This clonotype is medium-sized (0.01 to 0.1%). This rearrangement joins TRBV4-1 to TRBJ2-1, with D perhaps TRBD1 (6 bases). Trimming shortened V by 0 bases and J by 5 bases, and 14 bases separated the two germline ends. CDR1 and CDR2 (germline): MGHRA, YSYEKL. CDR3 length: 16 amino acids. The CDR3 DNA reads TGCGCCAGCAGCCAAGATTTTACAGGGATGAACAATGAGCAGTTCTTC. Translation gives CASSQDFTGMNNEQFF.

The J gene is TRBJ1-2, the V gene TRBV12-3 or TRBV12-4; no definite D call. CDR3 length: 12 residues. The V end was cut by 2 bases, the J end by 7 bases, with 8 bases between. The CDR3 nucleotides are TGTGCCAGCAGTTTATTCGCTAGTGGCTACACCTTC. Its translation is CASSLFASGYTF.

This clonotype was seen repeatedly, ten times or more. The chain couples TRBV3-1 to TRBJ2-3; D is ambiguous. The CDR3 is made up of 14 amino acids. Trimming removed 4 bases from V and 6 bases from J, with 14 bases in between. Germline V gives CDR1 LGHDT, CDR2 YNNKEL (reference sequence). The CDR3 nucleotides read TGTGCCAGCAGCCTCATGAGCACAAAGGATACGCAGTATTTT. Translated, it gives CASSLMSTKDTQYF.

V is TRBV2 and J is TRBJ1-1; D is possibly TRBD1 (5 bases). Germline V lookup: CDR1 SNHLY, CDR2 FYNNEI. This CDR3 has 13 amino acids. V lost 5 bases and J lost 5, with 12 bases in between. In nucleotides, the CDR3 is TGTGCCAGCAGTATAAGGGAGGGGACTGAAGCTTTCTTT. It specifies CASSIREGTEAFF.

As regards this clonotype: The junction shows a germline mismatch at one end, possibly a read error. This chain connects TRBV10-1 to TRBJ2-5; a weak D match, TRBD2 (6 bases). The CDR3 contains 13 residues. Per the germline V gene, CDR1 is WNHNN and CDR2 is SYGVQD (reference sequence). CDR3 residues: CVSSAGIQETQYF. CDR3 in DNA: TGCGTCAGCAGTGCGGGGATCCAAGAGACCCAGTACTTC.

The genes are TRBV7-2 and TRBJ2-7; 7 bases map to TRBD1. Germline CDR1 reads SGHTA; CDR2 reads FQGNSA. The CDR3 sequence is 13 residues long. V shed 7 bases and J 2 bases; nucleotides not matched to a gene: 5. The CDR3 DNA is TGTGCCAGCATGTACAGGGGACCCTACGAGCAGTACTTC. Translated: CASMYRGPYEQYF.

This chain connects TRBV14 to TRBJ1-1; possible D gene TRBD1, 5 bases. V lost 0 bases and J lost 3, with 8 bases in between. Germline V gives CDR1 SGHDN, CDR2 FVKESK. There are 14 residues in the CDR3. The DNA of the CDR3 is TGTGCCAGCAGCCAAGAACCGGGGGACACTGAAGCTTTCTTT. It translates to CASSQEPGDTEAFF.

This clonotype was seen many times. V and J are TRBV6-5 and TRBJ1-1; D perhaps matches TRBD1 (5 bases). V lost 4 bases and J 10 bases, leaving 19 bases between the germline ends. The CDR3 extends over 14 amino acids. Germline assignment: CDR1 MNHEY and CDR2 SVGAGI. The CDR3 reads CASSFISTVSVAFF. CDR3 bases: TGTGCCAGCAGTTTCATATCGACAGTTTCAGTAGCTTTCTTT.

The chain links TRBV28 to TRBJ2-7; TRBD1 matches at 9 bases. Germline V CDR1 and CDR2: MDHEN, SYDVKM. This CDR3 comprises 18 residues. J gave up 0 bases and V 6 bases, and 15 bases lay outside the gene matches. As DNA, the CDR3 is TGTGCCAGCAGCCCAAGGGGACAGGGAGGGCTGAGCTCCTACGAGCAGTACTTC. Its protein is CASSPRGQGGLSSYEQYF.

This clonotype has just a few counts. The rearrangement uses TRBV20-1 and TRBJ2-1; D is perhaps TRBD2 (5 bases). Germline CDR1 and CDR2: DFQATT and SNEGSKA (reference sequence). Trimming left V 2 bases short and J 7 bases short, with 21 bases between. The CDR3 length is 16 residues. The CDR3 coding sequence is TGCAGTGCTAGAAGGTTAGGACCCCCGAGGGAAAATGAGCAGTTCTTC. It specifies CSARRLGPPRENEQFF.